The 25 T cell receptor beta chains given below trace back to one sample, sequenced in a study of T cell responses to AZD1222 COVID-19 vaccine. Produced via immunoSEQ multiplex PCR; TCRdb's table is partial and in-frame only. The data contain about 120,000 clones, around 90% of them singletons. Sample: peripheral blood, taken 28 days after the second AZD1222 dose. The source is an adult who received the AZD1222 COVID-19 vaccine.

The chain joins TRBV24-1 to TRBJ2-1; 7 bases line up with TRBD2. The CDR3 length is 17 residues. Germline V CDR1 and CDR2: KGHDR, SFDVKD. Losses at the gene ends were 2 bases for V and 1 base for J; bases not matched to a gene: 7. In DNA form, the CDR3 reads TGTGCCACCAGTGATTCCTCCGGGGGGTATTCCTACAATGAGCAGTTCTTC. Translated, it gives CATSDSSGGYSYNEQFF.

This clone appeared a single time. The chain combines TRBV10-3 with TRBJ1-6; D uncertain. Between the trimmed V and J ends, which lost 4 bases and 14 bases, there was a span of 12 bases. The CDR3 is 12 amino acids. Germline CDR1 ENHRY, CDR2 SYGVKD. CDR3 region: CAISGEGWTLHF. The DNA of the CDR3 is TGTGCCATCAGTGGGGAAGGGTGGACCCTCCACTTT.

This clone was counted ten times or more. The chain carries TRBV27 and TRBJ2-5; D gene ambiguous. This CDR3 region has 14 residues. Trimming removed 5 bases at V and 4 bases at J, with 14 bases between. Germline assignment: CDR1 MNHEY and CDR2 SMNVEV (reference sequence). CDR3: CASSLLPPGETQYF. The CDR3, as DNA: TGTGCCAGCAGTCTTCTCCCCCCGGGAGAGACCCAGTACTTC.

The chain uses TRBV25-1 and TRBJ2-3, with TRBD1 matching 8 bases. The CDR3 contains 14 residues. Germline CDR1 and CDR2: MGHDK and SYGVNS. The trim removed 5 bases at V and 5 bases at J, leaving 6 bases unmatched. For the CDR3, the DNA is TGTGCCAGCAGTACCAGGGGGCGCGTAGATACGCAGTATTTT. Encoded protein: CASSTRGRVDTQYF.

The chain is built from TRBV14 and TRBJ2-5; 8 bases are a match to TRBD1. V trimming: 0 bases; J trimming: 9 bases; junction bases outside the gene matches: 12. This CDR3 is built from 16 residues. Germline lookup yields CDR1 SGHDN and CDR2 FVKESK. The DNA of the CDR3 is TGTGCCAGCAGCCAAGATCGGACAGGGCCACTTAGGGCCCAGTACTTC. Residues: CASSQDRTGPLRAQYF.

With respect to this clone: A much bigger clone sits one base away, suggesting this may be a read error. The same CDR3 arises from other DNA sequences in this sample as well. The CDR3 protein is CASQPKTGGGPGTGELFF. The CDR3 DNA follows: TGTGCCAGTCAACCAAAGACCGGGGGAGGGCCGGGGACCGGGGAGCTGTTTTTT. This sequence joins TRBV7-9 and TRBJ2-2; TRBD2 matches at 7 bases. V shed 9 bases, J shed 5 bases, and the junction held 21 bases outside the gene matches. CDR3 length: 18 residues. Germline-derived CDR1 and CDR2 are SEHNR and FQNEAQ (reference sequence).

The chain employs TRBV27 and TRBJ2-7; D is undetermined. CDR3 length equals 14 residues. The germline V gene encodes CDR1 MNHEY and CDR2 SMNVEV (reference sequence). The V gene lost 2 bases and the J gene lost 0 bases, with 8 bases spanning the gap. The CDR3 DNA sequence: TGTGCCAGCAGTTTAAACACCAACTCCTACGAGCAGTACTTC. It translates to CASSLNTNSYEQYF.

The CDR3 DNA sequence: TGTGCCAGCAGTTCCGGGACTAGCGGGAGAAAGACCCAGTACTTC. This translates into CASSSGTSGRKTQYF. J is TRBJ2-5 and V is TRBV27; 14 bases line up with TRBD2. With 4 bases clipped from V and 6 bases from J, the junction kept 4 bases outside the gene matches. CDR3 length: 15 residues. Germline V gene data show CDR1 as MNHEY and CDR2 as SMNVEV (reference sequence).

The J gene is TRBJ2-7, the V gene TRBV6-5; D uncertain. The V end lost 0 bases, the J end lost 4 bases, and 16 bases lay between the germline ends. CDR1 and CDR2 (germline): MNHEY, SVGAGI. The CDR3 totals 16 residues. CDR3 protein: CASSYSAPVVVYEQYF. DNA for the CDR3: TGTGCCAGCAGTTACTCCGCCCCAGTGGTTGTGTACGAGCAGTACTTC.

In this sample, this clone turned up a few times. The chain has TRBV2 and TRBJ1-1; 11 bases are shared with TRBD1. Germline V gene lookup returns CDR1 SNHLY and CDR2 FYNNEI. The length of the CDR3 is 13 residues. The V gene end was trimmed by 8 bases and the J gene end by 5 bases; junction bases not matched to a gene: 4. The CDR3: CASAGQGGTEAFF. CDR3 nucleotides: TGTGCCAGCGCGGGACAGGGGGGAACTGAAGCTTTCTTT.

The chain couples TRBV5-1 to TRBJ2-2; maybe TRBD1 (6 bases). Trimming pared 4 bases from V and 8 bases from J, leaving 18 bases between. The CDR3 is 15 amino acids. Germline CDR1 SGHRS, CDR2 YFSETQ. CDR3 nucleotides: TGCGCCAGCAGCAACCGGGACACAGATCCTGGGGAGCTGTTTTTT. It specifies CASSNRDTDPGELFF.

The gene calls are TRBV19 and TRBJ2-5, with D uncertain. Germline assignment: CDR1 LNHDA and CDR2 SQIVND (reference sequence). The CDR3 has 16 residues. Trimming stripped 3 bases from V and 1 base from J, with 15 bases between. The CDR3 coding sequence is TGTGCCAGTAGTATGTTGACGGGCTCCCCCCAAGAGACCCAGTACTTC. This sequence encodes CASSMLTGSPQETQYF.

The V gene is TRBV10-3, the J gene TRBJ1-1, with D unclear. The CDR3 loop spans 13 amino acids. Trimming cost V 10 bases and J 0 bases, with 12 bases left between them. Per germline, CDR1 ENHRY and CDR2 SYGVKD. This CDR3 reads CATHGVLNTEAFF. The DNA of the CDR3 is TGTGCCACCCACGGGGTGTTGAACACTGAAGCTTTCTTT.

This clone was recorded a few times. CDR3 in amino acids: CASSPRDSAYEQYF. The CDR3 region has the DNA TGCGCCAGCAGCCCCCGGGACTCGGCCTACGAGCAGTACTTC. The V call is TRBV4-1, the J call TRBJ2-7; possible D gene TRBD2, 6 bases. The V gene lost 4 bases and the J gene lost 2 bases, with 12 bases spanning the gap. The CDR3 has 14 residues. Germline CDR1 MGHRA, CDR2 YSYEKL.

V is TRBV7-9 and J is TRBJ2-7, with TRBD1 identical over 7 bases. This CDR3 has 13 amino acids. The V gene's germline CDR1 is SEHNR and CDR2 FQNEAQ (reference sequence). V lost 5 bases, J lost 7 bases, and 8 bases stayed unmatched. The CDR3 DNA is TGTGCCAGCAGCCGGGACAGTCTGGGAGAGCAGTACTTC. Its protein product is CASSRDSLGEQYF.

The chain joins TRBV7-9 to TRBJ2-7, with D possibly matching TRBD1 (6 bases). Per germline, CDR1 SEHNR and CDR2 FQNEAQ (reference sequence). The V end was cut by 0 bases, the J end by 2 bases, with 11 bases between. The CDR3 contains 15 residues. CDR3 amino acids: CASSLAHRAPYEQYF. As DNA, the CDR3 is TGTGCCAGCAGCTTAGCGCACAGGGCCCCCTACGAGCAGTACTTC. Full variable domain (rest looked up from reference TRBV7-9 and TRBJ2-7): DTGVSQNPRHKITKRGQNVTFRCDPISEHNRLYWYRQTLGQGPEFLTYFQNEAQLEKSRLLSDRFSAERPKGSFSTLEIQRTEQGDSAMYLCASSLAHRAPYEQYFGPGTRLTVT.

This clone has only a few counts. This chain connects TRBV7-9 to TRBJ2-2; D is tentatively TRBD1 or TRBD2 (5 bases each). The V gene lost 4 bases and the J gene lost 1 base, with 19 bases spanning the gap. CDR3 length equals 18 residues. The germline CDR1 and CDR2 sequences are SEHNR and FQNEAQ (reference sequence). The CDR3 nucleotides read TGTGCCAGCAGCTCCCCCAGGACCCGGGGCCAGAACACCGGGGAGCTGTTTTTT. This gives the protein CASSSPRTRGQNTGELFF.

The CDR3 sequence is CASNANYGYTF. The CDR3 DNA is TGTGCCAGCAATGCTAACTATGGCTACACCTTC. The chain carries TRBV2 and TRBJ1-2; D unclear. CDR3 length equals 11 residues. Germline CDR1 is SNHLY and CDR2 is FYNNEI. The V end lost 7 bases, the J end lost 0 bases, and 3 bases lay between the germline ends.

This chain uses TRBV18 with TRBJ2-5; 9 nucleotides align to TRBD2. V dropped 3 bases and J dropped 7; count of bases not matched to a gene: 12. CDR3 length: 16 residues. Germline V gene sequence: CDR1 KGHSH, CDR2 LQKENI. The CDR3 here is CASSPPGTSLFGTQYF. The CDR3 DNA follows: TGTGCCAGCTCACCGCCCGGGACTAGCCTATTTGGGACCCAGTACTTC.

J is TRBJ1-2 and V is TRBV29-1; TRBD1 matches 8 bases. V shed 3 bases and J 8 bases; nucleotides not matched to a gene: 5. CDR1 is SQVTM and CDR2 is ANQGSEA in the germline V gene. The CDR3 sequence is 12 residues long. The CDR3 DNA reads as TGCAGCGTTGAGATCAGGGGGCGAGGCTACACCTTC. It is translated as CSVEIRGRGYTF.

V gene TRBV11-2 combines with J gene TRBJ2-7; 9 positions match TRBD1. This CDR3 comprises 15 residues. Germline-derived CDR1 and CDR2 are SGHAT and FQNNGV. Unmatched junction bases numbered 4, after V lost 0 bases and J lost 4 bases. As DNA, the CDR3 is TGTGCCAGCAGCTTAGAAAGGACAGGGGAGTACGAGCAGTACTTC. The encoded protein is CASSLERTGEYEQYF.

This sequence joins TRBV7-9 and TRBJ1-5, with a possible D match to TRBD1 (5 bases). The germline CDR1 and CDR2 sequences are SEHNR and FQNEAQ (reference sequence). The CDR3 sequence is 14 residues long. V lost 1 base and J 9 bases, leaving 13 bases between the germline ends. The CDR3 DNA follows: TGTGCCAGCAGCTTAGGAGGGGTTGATGGGCCCCAGCATTTT. This codes for CASSLGGVDGPQHF.

This clone occurred once. This sequence joins TRBV29-1 and TRBJ2-3; no definite D call. Germline CDR1 is SQVTM and CDR2 is ANQGSEA. V was pared by 4 bases and J by 7 bases, with 12 bases between. The CDR3 is made up of 12 amino acids. The CDR3 DNA reads TGCAGCGTTGTGAGCCCACCAAATACGCAGTATTTT. This gives the protein CSVVSPPNTQYF.

The rearrangement uses TRBV5-1 and TRBJ1-4, with D unresolved. Trimming removed 0 bases at V and 11 bases at J, with 14 bases between. The germline gives CDR1 SGHRS, CDR2 YFSETQ. This CDR3 has 14 residues. CDR3 loop: CASSLATVPGKLFF. The CDR3 DNA follows: TGCGCCAGCAGCTTGGCCACCGTCCCCGGGAAACTGTTTTTT.

In this sample, this clone turned up a few times. This rearrangement joins TRBV7-2 to TRBJ2-1; D is possibly TRBD2 (6 bases). The V end lost 4 bases, the J end lost 1 base, and 17 bases lay between the germline ends. Germline CDR1 SGHTA, CDR2 FQGNSA. The CDR3 has 17 amino acids. CDR3 bases: TGTGCCAGCAGCTCGAGGGGAGGTCTCGTGTCCTACAATGAGCAGTTCTTC. Its translation is CASSSRGGLVSYNEQFF.